This T cell receptor beta chain was recorded in a study of blood T cell repertoires in COVID-19. Across the study: The study drew acute and convalescent COVID-19 samples from the United States, Italy and Spain. PBMCs, B-cell-depleted T cells, or T cells provided the cDNA or gDNA that made up the material.

Seattle enrolled patients during active infection and tracked them longitudinally. V lost 2 bases, J lost 7 bases, and 12 bases lay in between. Germline V gene sequence: CDR1 MNHEY, CDR2 SVGAGI. This CDR3 is 14 amino acids long. In the original processing: Estimates of nucleated cell counts were drawn from the amplification of reference gene primers. The table came from immunoSEQ multiplex PCR; TCRdb's copy has only in-frame clones and leaves some out. V and J calls and clone size follow that table, whereas D and trimming were derived from the DNA. The sample consists of 250,000 to 350,000 clones, approximately 88% of them appearing once.

What was sequenced was peripheral blood. This clonotype was obtained from a human donor with COVID-19, enrolled during active disease. The donor label of this sample is uncertain. The chain carries TRBV6-5 and TRBJ1-5; D is uncertain. CDR3 region: CASSYDGSGQPQHF. The CDR3 DNA sequence: TGTGCCAGCAGTTACGATGGGAGTGGGCAGCCCCAGCATTTT.